Listed here is a single T cell receptor (beta chain). These data are taken from a study of blood T cell repertoires in COVID-19. Turning to the study itself: Sample material is recorded as cDNA or gDNA derived from T cells, B-cell-depleted T cells, or PBMCs.

Original methodology: Amplified reference gene primers provided the basis for estimating nucleated cell counts. Using immunoSEQ multiplex PCR, the repertoire was profiled, and TCRdb retains in-frame clones only, with some absent. V and J calls plus clone size are reproduced from that table; the DNA served to infer D and trimming. The sample holds some 290,000 clones, approximately 91% seen once. The CDR3 sequence is 16 residues long. In germline, CDR1 is MGHRA, CDR2 YSYEKL. The V end was cut by 1 base, the J end by 2 bases, with 14 bases between. The TCR was taken from a woman in her 40s with acute COVID-19. The sequencing input was PBMCs or T cells enriched from blood (not recorded which). The gene calls are TRBV4-1 and TRBJ2-5; D gene uncertain. CDR3 DNA: TGCGCCAGCAGCCAAGTAGCCGTAGGTACACAAGAGACCCAGTACTTC. Its translation: CASSQVAVGTQETQYF.